Sequencing of this T cell receptor (beta chain) was carried out in a study of breast tumors, draining lymph nodes, adjacent tissues. Regarding the study as a whole: Data only fit, rather than demonstrated, lymph node origin of most tumor T cells.

TCRdb called the multiplex PCR reads again in MiXCR, with one record for every CDR3 protein. The sample contains hundreds of thousands of distinct CDR3 sequences, 32% of which appear only once. Worth noting for this clonotype: Antigen: not known.

Axillary draining lymph nodes of breast cancer patients supplied the node samples. CDR1 is LGHNA and CDR2 is YNFKEQ in the germline V gene. The germline V and J ends were trimmed by 1 base and 3 bases, with 13 bases remaining between them. There are 15 residues in the CDR3. Sequenced input: axillary lymph node tissue. The rearrangement uses TRBV4-2 and TRBJ2-7, with D perhaps assigned TRBD1 or TRBD2 (5 bases each). The clonotype was recovered from a female donor with breast cancer. Some clones in this sample may be carry-over from other donors' samples. The CDR3 spells CASSQARDALYEQYF. CDR3 bases: TGTGCCAGCAGCCAAGCCCGGGACGCACTCTACGAGCAGTACTTC.